Here is one T cell receptor (beta chain) with its context. Its antigen is as yet unknown. Using immunoSEQ multiplex PCR, the repertoire was profiled, and TCRdb retains in-frame clones only, with some absent. This sample has some 24,000 clones, with over 70% found just once. This record comes from a study of tissue T cells after allogeneic stem cell transplantation. Whole-study results and caveats: This small cohort was clinically heterogeneous, and sampling depth was a limitation. TCR repertoires tracked anatomic similarity, regardless of disease or transplant status.

This CDR3 has 12 amino acids. The germline gives CDR1 SGHNT, CDR2 YYREEE (reference sequence). V was pared by 4 bases and J by 3 bases, with 8 bases between. The chain links TRBV5-4 to TRBJ2-7; D uncertain. The input for sequencing was tissue from the ileum, taken at autopsy. The TCR originated in a female donor of 60 years or more with lung cancer. CDR3 protein: CASSLEFYEQYF. CDR3 nucleotide sequence: TGTGCCAGCAGCCTCGAATTCTACGAGCAGTACTTC.